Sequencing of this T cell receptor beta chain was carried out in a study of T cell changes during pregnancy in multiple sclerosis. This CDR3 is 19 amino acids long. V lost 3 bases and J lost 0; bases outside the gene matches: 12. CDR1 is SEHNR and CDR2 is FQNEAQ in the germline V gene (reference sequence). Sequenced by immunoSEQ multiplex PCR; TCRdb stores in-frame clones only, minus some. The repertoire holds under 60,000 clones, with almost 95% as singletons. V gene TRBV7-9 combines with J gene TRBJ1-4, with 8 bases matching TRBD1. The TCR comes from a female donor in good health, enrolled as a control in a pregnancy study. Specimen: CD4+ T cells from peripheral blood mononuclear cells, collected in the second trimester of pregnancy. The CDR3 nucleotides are TGTGCCAGCAGCTTCCAGGGGGCGGTTGTAAGTGCAACTAATGAAAAACTGTTTTTT. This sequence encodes CASSFQGAVVSATNEKLFF.